This TCR beta chain was identified in a study of T cells after yellow fever vaccination. The overall study: Preparation of fractions with low cell numbers was performed using SMART-Seq v4 Ultra Low Input.

Study observations and caveats: Detected again after the booster were most primary-vaccination clones, at 95% to 97% CD4 and 70% to 90% CD8. Clonotypes appearing in both CD4 and CD8 compartments existed, and their share was small. FACS-sorted repertoires could harbor abundant contaminating bulk-population clonotypes.

V gave up 10 bases and J gave up 4 bases; unmatched junction bases: 10. The CDR3 consists of 14 residues. Germline V lookup: CDR1 MNHNS, CDR2 SASEGT. This clonotype was counted a few times. Its specificity is not known. TCRdb reprocessed the 5' RACE reads via MiXCR and lists one record per CDR3 protein. The table has 100,000 to 150,000 distinct CDR3 sequences, roughly 15% seen once; the top ten hold roughly two fifths. The clonotype was recovered from a man aged 18 to 29 who received the YFV17D yellow fever vaccine. Specimen: CD8+ T cells sorted from PBMCs, collected 5 days after the yellow fever booster vaccination. The rearrangement links TRBV6-1 to TRBJ2-7; 10 positions agree with TRBD2. CDR3 in amino acids: CATAKLAGEYEQYF. The CDR3 DNA reads as TGTGCCACCGCAAAGCTAGCGGGGGAATACGAGCAGTACTTC.